These T cell receptor beta chains were read from a single sample in a study of T cell responses to AZD1222 COVID-19 vaccine. Assay: immunoSEQ multiplex PCR; the TCRdb copy retains only in-frame clones and omits some. Of 150,000 to 200,000 clones in the sample, around 95% were seen once. This specimen was peripheral blood, taken on day 0 of AZD1222 vaccination. These TCRs come from an adult in good health. The CDR3 runs from the conserved cysteine through the conserved F or W. A D gene is named only where the DNA matches it firmly. A clone size is listed for some rows: how often the clone was seen (once, few, many), or a class if it is expanded.

CDR3aa: CASSGSPSSSYEQYF
CDR3nt: TGTGCCAGCAGTGGGAGTCCGTCCAGCTCCTACGAGCAGTACTTC
d_gene: NA
j_gene: TRBJ2-7
v_gene: TRBV28
abundance: NA

CDR3aa: CAWSVISGNTIYF
CDR3nt: TGTGCCTGGAGTGTAATAAGCGGAAACACCATATATTTT
d_gene: NA
j_gene: TRBJ1-3
v_gene: TRBV30
abundance: once

CDR3aa: CASVTTQGAAFF
CDR3nt: TGTGCCAGCGTCACTACTCAGGGGGCAGCTTTCTTT
d_gene: TRBD1
j_gene: TRBJ1-1
v_gene: TRBV3-1/TRBV3-2
abundance: NA

CDR3aa: CASSPTTRNAKNIQYF
CDR3nt: TGTGCCAGCTCACCAACGACTAGGAATGCCAAAAACATTCAGTACTTC
d_gene: NA
j_gene: TRBJ2-4
v_gene: TRBV18
abundance: NA

CDR3aa: CASSLLTSGRFDTQYF
CDR3nt: TGTGCCAGCAGTTTGCTGACTAGCGGGAGGTTTGATACGCAGTATTTT
d_gene: TRBD2
j_gene: TRBJ2-3
v_gene: TRBV28
abundance: NA

CDR3aa: CASSVVKGGRSPLHF
CDR3nt: TGTGCCAGCAGTGTCGTGAAAGGGGGCAGATCACCCCTCCACTTT
d_gene: TRBD1
j_gene: TRBJ1-6
v_gene: TRBV2
abundance: NA

CDR3aa: CASSVDGGNTIYF
CDR3nt: TGTGCCAGCAGCGTAGATGGTGGAAACACCATATATTTT
d_gene: NA
j_gene: TRBJ1-3
v_gene: TRBV9
abundance: once

CDR3aa: CASSVEPGRGGTPLHF
CDR3nt: TGTGCCAGCAGCGTAGAGCCGGGGCGGGGCGGGACACCCCTCCACTTT
d_gene: NA
j_gene: TRBJ1-6
v_gene: TRBV9
abundance: NA

CDR3aa: CASRAGGTEAFF
CDR3nt: TGTGCCAGCAGGGCTGGGGGCACTGAAGCTTTCTTT
d_gene: NA
j_gene: TRBJ1-1
v_gene: TRBV27
abundance: once

CDR3aa: CASSYSDVVTGYTF
CDR3nt: TGTGCCAGCAGTTACTCGGACGTGGTGACGGGCTACACCTTC
d_gene: NA
j_gene: TRBJ1-2
v_gene: TRBV6-5
abundance: NA

CDR3aa: CASSIGSGSTDTQYF
CDR3nt: TGTGCCAGTAGTATCGGAAGCGGAAGCACAGATACGCAGTATTTT
d_gene: NA
j_gene: TRBJ2-3
v_gene: TRBV19
abundance: once

CDR3aa: CAWSVHSVAPFDFTQHF
CDR3nt: TGTGCCTGGAGTGTACACTCCGTCGCTCCTTTTGACTTTACCCAGCATTTT
d_gene: NA
j_gene: TRBJ1-5
v_gene: TRBV30
abundance: NA

CDR3aa: CASRDRGDGYTF
CDR3nt: TGTGCCAGCAGGGACAGGGGAGATGGCTACACCTTC
d_gene: TRBD1
j_gene: TRBJ1-2
v_gene: TRBV27
abundance: once

CDR3aa: CASSDRFGRKDEQFF
CDR3nt: TGTGCCAGCAGCGATCGGTTCGGGAGGAAAGATGAGCAGTTCTTC
d_gene: TRBD2
j_gene: TRBJ2-1
v_gene: TRBV11-3
abundance: NA

CDR3aa: CASSDNSLKLQNTGELFF
CDR3nt: TGTGCCAGCAGTGATAATAGCTTGAAACTCCAGAACACCGGGGAGCTGTTTTTT
d_gene: NA
j_gene: TRBJ2-2
v_gene: TRBV6-1
abundance: once

CDR3aa: CASSRGGPGNTIYF
CDR3nt: TGTGCCAGCAGCCGGGGGGGGCCTGGAAACACCATATATTTT
d_gene: NA
j_gene: TRBJ1-3
v_gene: TRBV27
abundance: NA

CDR3aa: CASSPQQGGAYGYTF
CDR3nt: TGTGCCAGCTCACCACAACAGGGAGGAGCCTATGGCTACACCTTC
d_gene: NA
j_gene: TRBJ1-2
v_gene: TRBV18
abundance: NA

CDR3aa: CASSLVGSGAKNIQYF
CDR3nt: TGCGCCAGCAGCTTGGTGGGTAGCGGAGCCAAAAACATTCAGTACTTC
d_gene: NA
j_gene: TRBJ2-4
v_gene: TRBV5-1
abundance: NA

CDR3aa: CASSLDRTGDEAFF
CDR3nt: TGTGCCAGCAGCTTAGACAGGACAGGCGATGAAGCTTTCTTT
d_gene: TRBD1
j_gene: TRBJ1-1
v_gene: TRBV7-8
abundance: NA

CDR3aa: CASSESAGGTDTQYF
CDR3nt: TGTGCCAGCAGTGAATCGGCGGGGGGCACAGATACGCAGTATTTT
d_gene: TRBD2
j_gene: TRBJ2-3
v_gene: TRBV6-4
abundance: NA

CDR3aa: CASSWDSSGPGNTIYF
CDR3nt: TGTGCCAGCAGCTGGGACTCCTCAGGGCCTGGAAACACCATATATTTT
d_gene: NA
j_gene: TRBJ1-3
v_gene: TRBV5-5
abundance: NA

CDR3aa: CATSSQRSSTDTQYF
CDR3nt: TGTGCCACCAGCTCCCAGCGGTCGAGCACAGATACGCAGTATTTT
d_gene: NA
j_gene: TRBJ2-3
v_gene: TRBV15
abundance: NA

CDR3aa: CASSPKGLNTEAFF
CDR3nt: TGCGCCAGCAGCCCCAAGGGCTTGAACACTGAAGCTTTCTTT
d_gene: NA
j_gene: TRBJ1-1
v_gene: TRBV5-1
abundance: few

CDR3aa: CASSTDSSYEQYF
CDR3nt: TGTGCCAGCAGTACGGACAGCTCCTACGAGCAGTACTTC
d_gene: NA
j_gene: TRBJ2-7
v_gene: TRBV12-3/TRBV12-4
abundance: NA